This T cell receptor beta chain was identified during a study of cytomegalovirus exposure and HLA in healthy donors. Study-level background: In an early release, HLA-typed donors contributed roughly 85 million unique TCR sequences.

PCR involved 60 Vbeta and 13 Jbeta primers. Method: immunoSEQ multiplex PCR; TCRdb's copy keeps in-frame clones and lacks some. The sample lists around 77,000 clones; about four fifths were seen once. The CDR3 sequence is 14 residues long. In germline, CDR1 is MDHEN, CDR2 SYDVKM. The J segment lost 4 bases and the V segment lost 3 bases, leaving 6 bases of the junction unmatched. Study-wide points: A few of the chains that were CMV-associated were confirmed in vitro to be specific for CMV antigens. Using a false discovery rate of 0.05, a later analysis showed that 15,000 to 20,000 TCR beta sequences were associated with HLA alleles.

Details on this clone: The antigen is undetermined.

The specimen sequenced was PBMCs. This sequence joins TRBV28 and TRBJ2-7; TRBD2 aligns across 7 bases. The clonotype originates from a man in his forties or fifties in good health and CMV-seronegative. The CDR3 DNA follows: TGTGCCAGCAGTTTCCCGGGGGGAAGGTACGAGCAGTACTTC. Encoded protein: CASSFPGGRYEQYF.